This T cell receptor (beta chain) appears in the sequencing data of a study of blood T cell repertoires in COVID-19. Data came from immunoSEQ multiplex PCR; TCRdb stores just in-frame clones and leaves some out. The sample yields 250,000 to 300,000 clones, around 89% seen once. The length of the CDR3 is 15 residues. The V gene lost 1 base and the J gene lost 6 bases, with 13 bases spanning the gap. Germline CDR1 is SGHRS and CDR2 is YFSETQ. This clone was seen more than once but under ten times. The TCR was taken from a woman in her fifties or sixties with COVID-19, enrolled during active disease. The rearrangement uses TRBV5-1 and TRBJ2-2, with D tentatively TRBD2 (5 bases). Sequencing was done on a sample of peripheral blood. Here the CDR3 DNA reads TGCGCCAGCAGCTTGCAAGGTGGGAGTCCCGGGGAGCTGTTTTTT. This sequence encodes CASSLQGGSPGELFF. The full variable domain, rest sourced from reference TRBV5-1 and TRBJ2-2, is KAGVTQTPRYLIKTRGQQVTLSCSPISGHRSVSWYQQTPGQGLQFLFEYFSETQRNKGNFPGRFSGRQFSNSRSEMNVSTLELGDSALYLCASSLQGGSPGELFFGEGSRLTVL.